This entry lists 8 T cell receptor beta chains sequenced from one sample in a study of OX40 agonist ivuxolimab in advanced cancers. Library construction relied on the immunoSEQ multiplex PCR assay. TCRdb stores this immuneACCESS table with in-frame sequences only. Part of the clones is absent; in the studies checked, under half of the shortfall reflects unresolved V genes, and no reason is known for the rest. The sample table lists tens of thousands of clones, around 76% of them with a count of one. 8.5% to 10% of the sample rests with the top ten. Specimen: CD4+ or CD8+ T cells sorted from blood, collected in a trial of the OX40 agonist ivuxolimab. The source is an adult with an advanced solid tumor such as melanoma, head and neck, liver or kidney cancer.

The rearrangement joins TRBV10-3 to TRBJ2-7, with TRBD1 matching over 8 bases. The CDR3 covers 14 residues. Germline CDR1 and CDR2: ENHRY and SYGVKD. The trim removed 6 bases at V and 5 bases at J, leaving 9 bases unmatched. The CDR3 sequence: CAISLDRERNEQYF. DNA of the CDR3: TGTGCCATCAGCCTGGACAGGGAGAGGAACGAGCAGTACTTC.

The chain combines TRBV15 with TRBJ1-1; possibly TRBD1 for D (6 bases). The CDR3 sequence is 14 residues long. Between the trimmed V and J ends, which lost 3 bases and 5 bases, there was a span of 13 bases. Germline values: CDR1 LNHNV, CDR2 YYDKDF (reference sequence). CDR3 residues: CATSRAGTLTEAFF. CDR3 coding DNA: TGTGCCACCAGCAGGGCCGGGACACTGACTGAAGCTTTCTTT.

This chain uses TRBV4-1 with TRBJ1-1; 7 positions match TRBD1. CDR1 is MGHRA, CDR2 YSYEKL, per germline. There are 16 residues in the CDR3. Losses at the gene ends were 2 bases for V and 4 bases for J; bases not matched to a gene: 10. In DNA, the CDR3 is TGCGCCAGCAGCCAAATTGAAACCCAGGGGGTCACTGAAGCTTTCTTT. Protein product: CASSQIETQGVTEAFF.

The chain couples TRBV7-7 to TRBJ1-2, with D unclear. The CDR3 runs to 13 residues. V was trimmed by 5 bases and J by 2 bases, leaving 9 bases between them. Germline CDR1 reads SSHAT; CDR2 reads FNYEAQ (reference sequence). CDR3 coding DNA: TGTGCCAGCAGCCCCTCGTTGAACTATGGCTACACCTTC. This gives the protein CASSPSLNYGYTF.

This clone was counted between two and nine times. The rearrangement uses TRBV29-1 and TRBJ2-4; 7 nucleotides agree with TRBD1. CDR1 is SQVTM and CDR2 is ANQGSEA in the germline V gene. CDR3 length: 14 amino acids. V shed 7 bases, J shed 8 bases, and the junction held 14 bases outside the gene matches. CDR3 region: CSATSVQGVYIQYF. As DNA, the CDR3 is TGCAGCGCCACGTCGGTGCAGGGGGTTTACATTCAGTACTTC. The full variable domain, its missing parts supplied by reference TRBV29-1 and TRBJ2-4, is SAVISQKPSRDICQRGTSLTIQCQVDSQVTMMFWYRQQPGQSLTLIATANQGSEATYESGFVIDKFPISRPNLTFSTLTVSNMSPEDSSIYLCSATSVQGVYIQYFGAGTRLSVL.

The chain couples TRBV7-8 to TRBJ2-7, with no clear D. The V end was cut by 4 bases, the J end by 5 bases, with 12 bases between. The CDR3 extends over 13 amino acids. Germline-derived CDR1 and CDR2 are SGHVS and FQNEAQ. The CDR3 sequence is CASSSPQRNEQYF. Written as DNA, the CDR3 is TGTGCCAGCAGCTCTCCACAACGAAACGAGCAGTACTTC.

The J gene is TRBJ1-2, the V gene TRBV28; no firm D call. Germline V CDR1 and CDR2: MDHEN, SYDVKM. The CDR3 totals 13 residues. V was clipped by 7 bases and J by 2 bases, with 11 bases between them. The CDR3 DNA follows: TGTGCCAGCAAGCGGGGAGGGAACTATGGCTACACCTTC. Its protein is CASKRGGNYGYTF.

The CDR3 sequence: CASRLGGAYNEQFF. Written as DNA, the CDR3 is TGTGCCAGCAGGCTCGGGGGGGCTTACAATGAGCAGTTCTTC. The rearrangement links TRBV7-9 to TRBJ2-1; 8 bases agree with TRBD2. The CDR3 sequence is 14 residues long. The V gene's germline CDR1 is SEHNR and CDR2 FQNEAQ (reference sequence). The junction had 5 bases not matched to a gene; V was cut back by 6 bases and J by 4 bases.